The 16 T cell receptor beta chains presented below share a single source sample, sequenced in a study of control samples from healthy donors and cancer patients. TCRdb keeps only in-frame clones here, not all; method: immunoSEQ multiplex PCR. This sample has 40,000 to 50,000 clones, with about 93% found just once. Specimen: PBMCs. These receptors came from a woman between 45 and 65 years old with head and neck cancer.

This clone was observed a single time. This chain's CDR3 is CASSLAGAGGYTQYF. CDR3 DNA: TGTGCCAGCAGCTTAGCCGGAGCGGGGGGGTATACGCAGTATTTT. This chain uses TRBV7-2 with TRBJ2-3, with 10 bases lining up with TRBD2. J gave up 7 bases and V 0 bases, and 4 bases lay outside the gene matches. The CDR3 is 15 residues long. Per germline, CDR1 SGHTA and CDR2 FQGNSA. Full variable domain (missing parts from reference TRBV7-2 and TRBJ2-3): GAGVSQSPSNKVTEKGKDVELRCDPISGHTALYWYRQSLGQGLEFLIYFQGNSAPDKSGLPSDRFSAERTGGSVSTLTIQRTQQEDSAVYLCASSLAGAGGYTQYFGPGTRLTVL.

The chain couples TRBV9 to TRBJ1-6; a weak D match, TRBD1 (5 bases). CDR1 and CDR2 (germline): SGDLS, YYNGEE. Trimming cost V 0 bases and J 9 bases, with 16 bases left between them. CDR3 length: 16 amino acids. The CDR3 here is CASSVGSRGSGSPLHF. The CDR3 DNA reads TGTGCCAGCAGCGTAGGGTCCCGGGGCAGCGGTTCACCCCTCCACTTT.

The count of this clone is one. V usage is TRBV6-6 and J usage is TRBJ1-1; D gene unclear. Trimming removed 5 bases at V and 4 bases at J, with 14 bases between. Germline V gene sequence: CDR1 MNHNY, CDR2 SVGAGI (reference sequence). CDR3 size: 14 residues. The CDR3 sequence: CASSDPPAITEAFF. DNA of the CDR3: TGTGCCAGCAGTGACCCCCCAGCAATCACTGAAGCTTTCTTT.

The gene calls are TRBV11-2 and TRBJ1-2, with D hard to call. V was cut by 1 base and J by 6 bases, with 9 bases left in between. This CDR3 comprises 13 residues. The germline CDR1 and CDR2 sequences are SGHAT and FQNNGV. CDR3 sequence: CASSLGHGNGYTF. The CDR3 bases are TGTGCCAGCAGCTTAGGCCATGGGAATGGCTACACCTTC.

The rearrangement uses TRBV5-1 and TRBJ1-2, with D maybe TRBD1 (6 bases). Per the germline V gene, CDR1 is SGHRS and CDR2 is YFSETQ. The germline V and J ends were trimmed by 2 bases and 4 bases, with 12 bases remaining between them. This CDR3 spans 14 amino acids. The CDR3 is CASSFGGGGYGYTF. The CDR3, as DNA: TGCGCCAGCAGCTTCGGAGGGGGTGGCTATGGCTACACCTTC.

This chain links TRBV19 with TRBJ1-5; no clear D gene. Between the trimmed V and J ends, which lost 1 base and 6 bases, there was a span of 13 bases. CDR1 and CDR2 (germline): LNHDA, SQIVND (reference sequence). The CDR3 consists of 15 residues. CDR3 DNA: TGTGCCAGTAGTATAGTAAAAGCCTTGGGTCAGCCCCAGCATTTT. Its translation: CASSIVKALGQPQHF.

The genes are TRBV5-1 and TRBJ1-2, with D possibly being TRBD1 (5 bases). Germline CDR1 reads SGHRS; CDR2 reads YFSETQ. With 3 bases removed from V and 0 bases from J, the gap between germline ends came to 18 bases. The CDR3 is 17 amino acids. The CDR3 loop reads CASSSILQGPANYGYTF. The CDR3 bases are TGCGCCAGCAGCTCAATTCTCCAGGGCCCAGCTAACTATGGCTACACCTTC.

This rearrangement joins TRBV28 to TRBJ2-3; the D gene could be TRBD1 or TRBD2 (7 bases each). Germline lookup yields CDR1 MDHEN and CDR2 SYDVKM. The CDR3 has 14 amino acids. The V end was cut by 4 bases, the J end by 3 bases, with 11 bases between. In nucleotides, the CDR3 is TGTGCCAGCAGTTCGCAGGGGGGGACAGATACGCAGTATTTT. Translation: CASSSQGGTDTQYF.

The V call is TRBV15, the J call TRBJ1-2; 7 nucleotides agree with TRBD1. V lost 5 bases, J lost 2 bases, and 8 bases stayed unmatched. This CDR3 contains 15 residues. CDR1 is LNHNV and CDR2 is YYDKDF in the germline V gene (reference sequence). For the CDR3, the DNA is TGTGCCACCAGCGTACAAAGGGACAGCAACTATGGCTACACCTTC. It yields the protein CATSVQRDSNYGYTF.

The chain recombines TRBV3-1 (or the pseudogene TRBV3-2) with TRBJ2-3, with TRBD2 matching over 9 bases. Germline trimming cut 0 bases from V and 5 bases from J; bases unmatched to any gene: 6. Per the germline V gene, CDR1 is LGHDT and CDR2 is YNNKEL (reference sequence). This CDR3 has 16 residues. The CDR3 DNA reads TGTGCCAGCAGCCAAGAAGCGGGAGGTGGGGGAGATACGCAGTATTTT. Its translation is CASSQEAGGGGDTQYF.

The V call is TRBV24-1, the J call TRBJ1-5; D remains ambiguous. This CDR3 region has 14 residues. Germline-derived CDR1 and CDR2 are KGHDR and SFDVKD. Trimming left V 4 bases short and J 0 bases short, with 6 bases between. This CDR3 reads CATSDPNSNQPQHF. The DNA for the CDR3 is TGTGCCACCAGTGACCCAAATAGCAATCAGCCCCAGCATTTT.

The rearrangement uses TRBV6-2 or TRBV6-3 and TRBJ1-2; D remains unclear. Germline V gene sequence: CDR1 MNHEY, CDR2 SVGEGT. This CDR3 contains 11 residues. V shed 4 bases and J shed 8 bases, with 8 bases lying between them. In DNA form, the CDR3 reads TGTGCCAGCAGTTTTCACGACGGCTACACCTTC. It encodes CASSFHDGYTF.

The chain couples TRBV4-1 to TRBJ2-3; TRBD2 agrees at 9 bases. The germline V gene has CDR1 MGHRA and CDR2 YSYEKL. The CDR3 covers 15 residues. The V segment lost 0 bases and the J segment 6 bases; nucleotides outside the gene matches: 4. The CDR3 loop is CASSQDERGVDTQYF. The CDR3 DNA sequence: TGCGCCAGCAGCCAAGATGAGCGGGGGGTTGATACGCAGTATTTT.

This clone was observed once. The chain has TRBV2 and TRBJ2-1; TRBD1 aligns across 7 bases. Unmatched junction bases numbered 3, after V lost 6 bases and J lost 4 bases. The CDR3 is 13 residues long. Germline lookup yields CDR1 SNHLY and CDR2 FYNNEI. The CDR3 spells CASRTTGYNEQFF. In DNA, the CDR3 is TGTGCCAGCAGGACGACAGGGTACAATGAGCAGTTCTTC.

The chain recombines TRBV28 with TRBJ2-7; D might be TRBD1 (6 bases). Between the trimmed V and J ends, which lost 4 bases and 1 base, there was a span of 8 bases. The length of the CDR3 is 13 residues. The germline V gene encodes CDR1 MDHEN and CDR2 SYDVKM. CDR3 region: CASSSDRSYEQYF. CDR3 sequence (DNA): TGTGCCAGCAGTTCGGACAGATCCTACGAGCAGTACTTC.

This clone was detected only once. This CDR3 is CASSFELAGEGTGELFF. The CDR3 nucleotides are TGTGCCAGCAGTTTTGAGCTAGCGGGAGAGGGCACCGGGGAGCTGTTTTTT. V gene TRBV28 combines with J gene TRBJ2-2, with 10 bases matching TRBD2. The CDR3 sequence is 17 residues long. V was pared by 3 bases and J by 4 bases, with 8 bases of the junction left unmatched. CDR1 is MDHEN and CDR2 is SYDVKM in the germline V gene. The full variable domain, completed using reference TRBV28 and TRBJ2-2, is DVKVTQSSRYLVKRTGEKVFLECVQDMDHENMFWYRQDPGLGLRLIYFSYDVKMKEKGDIPEGYSVSREKKERFSLILESASTNQTSMYLCASSFELAGEGTGELFFGEGSRLTVL.